The 20 T cell receptor beta chains listed next were all sequenced from one sample in a study of early T cells in non-severe SARS-CoV-2 infection. Via MiXCR, TCRdb re-called the 5' RACE reads, giving one row per CDR3 protein. The sample includes tens of thousands of distinct CDR3 sequences, under 13% of them seen just once. Sequenced material: whole blood. The source of these receptors is an adult who was a healthcare worker with PCR-confirmed SARS-CoV-2 infection or an uninfected control (not recorded which).

Only a few counts were recorded for this clonotype. The V call is TRBV11-2, the J call TRBJ2-7, with D possibly TRBD2 on 6 matching bases. Trimming stripped 1 base from V and 3 bases from J, with 13 bases between. Germline V lookup: CDR1 SGHAT, CDR2 FQNNGV. This CDR3 is 15 amino acids long. For the CDR3, the DNA is TGTGCCAGCAGCTTAGTGGGGACTGTCGACTACGAGCAGTACTTC. It encodes CASSLVGTVDYEQYF.

This clonotype occurred many times. The CDR3 protein is CASSRSGSSYNEQFF. The CDR3 DNA reads as TGTGCCAGCAGTCGAAGCGGGAGCTCCTACAATGAGCAGTTCTTC. The gene calls are TRBV6-6 and TRBJ2-1; 8 nucleotides match TRBD2. Germline trimming cut 5 bases from V and 0 bases from J; bases unmatched to any gene: 3. CDR3 length: 15 amino acids. Germline lookup yields CDR1 MNHNY and CDR2 SVGAGI (reference sequence).

In this sample, this clonotype turned up a few times. In DNA, the CDR3 is TGTGCCAGCAGCCAAGATGGGGCAACTAATGAAAAACTGTTTTTT. This codes for CASSQDGATNEKLFF. This rearrangement joins TRBV3-1 to TRBJ1-4; no reliable D call. Deletions cut 0 bases from V and 0 bases from J, with 5 bases between. The CDR3 is made up of 15 amino acids. Germline V CDR1 and CDR2: LGHDT, YNNKEL (reference sequence).

This clonotype was detected ten times or more. This chain joins TRBV28 and TRBJ2-5; the D is unclear. CDR3 length: 13 amino acids. The V end was cut by 3 bases, the J end by 5 bases, with 10 bases between. Germline V CDR1 and CDR2: MDHEN, SYDVKM. The CDR3 reads CASSLLEKETQYF. The CDR3 DNA reads as TGTGCCAGCAGTTTGCTAGAAAAGGAGACCCAGTACTTC.

The rearrangement joins TRBV5-4 to TRBJ2-7, with TRBD1 as a possible D gene (6 bases). The germline V and J ends were trimmed by 4 bases and 6 bases, with 26 bases remaining between them. CDR3 length: 17 amino acids. Germline V gives CDR1 SGHNT, CDR2 YYREEE (reference sequence). CDR3 DNA: TGTGCCAGCAGCCAACTCCCACCTGGACAGATTTTAACCGAGCAGTACTTC. This translates into CASSQLPPGQILTEQYF. Combining the CDR3 with reference TRBV5-4 and TRBJ2-7 gives the whole variable domain ETGVTQSPTHLIKTRGQQVTLRCSSQSGHNTVSWYQQALGQGPQFIFQYYREEENGRGNFPPRFSGLQFPNYSSELNVNALELDDSALYLCASSQLPPGQILTEQYFGPGTRLTVT.

This rearrangement joins TRBV5-4 to TRBJ2-7; D uncertain. The CDR3 contains 12 residues. Germline values: CDR1 SGHNT, CDR2 YYREEE (reference sequence). The ends were cut back, 0 bases at V and 5 bases at J, with 6 bases in the middle. The chain's CDR3 is CASSLGRNEQYF. DNA of the CDR3: TGTGCCAGCAGCTTGGGGCGGAACGAGCAGTACTTC.

At least ten counts were recorded for this clonotype. This chain connects TRBV18 to TRBJ2-1, with D unclear. V was cut by 4 bases and J by 9 bases, with 13 bases left in between. There are 13 residues in the CDR3. From germline, CDR1 is KGHSH and CDR2 LQKENI. The chain's CDR3 is CASSRLLDSEQFF. The CDR3 DNA follows: TGTGCCAGCTCACGATTATTAGATTCTGAGCAGTTCTTC.

This clonotype appeared once. One base away lies a much larger clone, so this may be a sequencing read error. The gene calls are TRBV12-3 or TRBV12-4 and TRBJ2-3, with D possibly matching TRBD2 (6 bases). V lost 10 bases to trimming and J lost 8 bases, with 16 bases between them. This CDR3 is built from 12 residues. The CDR3 DNA is TGTGCCAACCGAGACGGGCGGGGTACGCAGTATTTT. It codes for CANRDGRGTQYF.

This clonotype was seen repeatedly, ten times or more. This chain joins TRBV3-1 and TRBJ2-2, with a weak D call TRBD2 (6 bases). Germline lookup yields CDR1 LGHDT and CDR2 YNNKEL (reference sequence). V was shortened by 3 bases and J by 5 bases, with 13 bases between the two germline ends. The CDR3 extends over 15 amino acids. The CDR3 region is CASSHGGGGTGELFF. The DNA of the CDR3 is TGTGCCAGCAGCCACGGGGGTGGGGGTACCGGGGAGCTGTTTTTT. The full variable domain, rest sourced from reference TRBV3-1 and TRBJ2-2, is DTAVSQTPKYLVTQMGNDKSIKCEQNLGHDTMYWYKQDSKKFLKIMFSYNNKELIINETVPNRFSPKSPDKAHLNLHINSLELGDSAVYFCASSHGGGGTGELFFGEGSRLTVL.

The rearrangement uses TRBV7-2 and TRBJ2-7; D gene ambiguous. V lost 5 bases to trimming and J lost 4 bases, with 21 bases between them. The V gene's germline CDR1 is SGHTA and CDR2 FQGNSA. CDR3 length equals 16 residues. The CDR3 spells CASSPYFLATSYEQYF. As DNA, the CDR3 is TGTGCCAGCAGCCCCTACTTTCTCGCTACTTCATACGAGCAGTACTTC.

This clonotype was detected a few times. The genes are TRBV4-3 and TRBJ2-7; TRBD2 is a possible D gene (5 bases). The CDR3 spans 15 residues. Germline loops: CDR1 LGHNA, CDR2 YSLEER. V shed 4 bases and J shed 2 bases, with 15 bases lying between them. For the CDR3, the DNA is TGCGCCAGCAGCCCCTGGGTGGACTGGACCTACGAGCAGTACTTC. Its translation: CASSPWVDWTYEQYF.

This sequence joins TRBV20-1 and TRBJ2-5, with 8 bases identical to TRBD1. Germline V gives CDR1 DFQATT, CDR2 SNEGSKA (reference sequence). Trimming removed 4 bases from V and 3 bases from J; junction bases left unmatched: 4. The CDR3 length is 13 residues. The CDR3 reads CSATRTGKETQYF. Here the CDR3 DNA reads TGCAGTGCTACACGGACAGGGAAAGAGACCCAGTACTTC.

The J gene is TRBJ1-1, the V gene TRBV28; TRBD1 is a possible D gene (5 bases). Looked up from germline, CDR1 is MDHEN and CDR2 is SYDVKM. Trimming removed 7 bases at V and 2 bases at J, with 8 bases between. CDR3 length: 12 amino acids. The CDR3 sequence: CASKQGNTEAFF. CDR3 in DNA: TGTGCCAGCAAGCAGGGAAACACTGAAGCTTTCTTT.

This clonotype was seen repeatedly, ten times or more. The chain combines TRBV30 with TRBJ2-2; 9 bases are a match to TRBD2. CDR1 is GTSNPN and CDR2 is SVGIG in the germline V gene (reference sequence). The CDR3 covers 13 residues. The V gene end was trimmed by 7 bases and the J gene end by 5 bases; junction bases not matched to a gene: 5. The CDR3 loop reads CASVAGVTGELFF. As DNA, the CDR3 is TGTGCCTCGGTAGCGGGAGTTACCGGGGAGCTGTTTTTT.

This clonotype came up a few times. The gene calls are TRBV6-2 or TRBV6-3 and TRBJ2-7; 7 bases line up with TRBD2. This CDR3 is built from 14 residues. With V trimmed by 6 bases and J by 2 bases, 7 bases remained unmatched. Germline lookup yields CDR1 MNHEY and CDR2 SVGEGT. CDR3: CASRGSGATYEQYF. In nucleotides, the CDR3 is TGTGCCAGCAGGGGAAGCGGGGCGACCTACGAGCAGTACTTC.

This clonotype has a handful of counts. The gene calls are TRBV19 and TRBJ2-1; 10 bases line up with TRBD1. V lost 4 bases and J lost 9; bases outside the gene matches: 3. CDR3 length: 13 amino acids. CDR1 and CDR2 (germline): LNHDA, SQIVND (reference sequence). CDR3 nucleotides: TGTGCCAGTAGTACGGACAGGGGGGCTGAGCAGTTCTTC. Translation gives CASSTDRGAEQFF.

This clonotype was detected many times. The J gene is TRBJ2-1, the V gene TRBV2; the D is unclear. The CDR3 is 16 amino acids. With 2 bases removed from V and 1 base from J, the gap between germline ends came to 12 bases. Germline V gives CDR1 SNHLY, CDR2 FYNNEI. DNA for the CDR3: TGTGCCAGCAGTGAAATGGGCGGTTTATCCTACAATGAGCAGTTCTTC. It yields the protein CASSEMGGLSYNEQFF. Full variable domain (outside the CDR3, taken from reference TRBV2 and TRBJ2-1): EPEVTQTPSHQVTQMGQEVILRCVPISNHLYFYWYRQILGQKVEFLVSFYNNEISEKSEIFDDQFSVERPDGSNFTLKIRSTKLEDSAMYFCASSEMGGLSYNEQFFGPGTRLTVL.

The chain employs TRBV12-3 or TRBV12-4 and TRBJ2-3, with no clear D. CDR3 length: 13 amino acids. V was pared by 3 bases and J by 4 bases, with 8 bases between. The DNA for the CDR3 is TGTGCCAGCAGTTTGGCTCGAGCAGATACGCAGTATTTT. Translated: CASSLARADTQYF.

A few counts support this clonotype. The CDR3 DNA reads as TGTGCCAGCAGTTTATACAGGTCCTACGAGCAGTACTTC. It codes for CASSLYRSYEQYF. V and J are TRBV27 and TRBJ2-7; tentative D call: TRBD1 (5 bases). This CDR3 is 13 amino acids long. The V gene lost 1 base and the J gene lost 1 base, with 5 bases spanning the gap. Germline CDR1 reads MNHEY; CDR2 reads SMNVEV (reference sequence).

This rearrangement joins TRBV7-9 to TRBJ2-1, with TRBD2 identical over 9 bases. J gave up 4 bases and V 5 bases, and 6 bases lay outside the gene matches. The CDR3 sequence is 15 residues long. The germline V gene has CDR1 SEHNR and CDR2 FQNEAQ (reference sequence). The CDR3 bases are TGTGCCAGCAGCCTACGACTAGCGGAGTACAATGAGCAGTTCTTC. As protein: CASSLRLAEYNEQFF.